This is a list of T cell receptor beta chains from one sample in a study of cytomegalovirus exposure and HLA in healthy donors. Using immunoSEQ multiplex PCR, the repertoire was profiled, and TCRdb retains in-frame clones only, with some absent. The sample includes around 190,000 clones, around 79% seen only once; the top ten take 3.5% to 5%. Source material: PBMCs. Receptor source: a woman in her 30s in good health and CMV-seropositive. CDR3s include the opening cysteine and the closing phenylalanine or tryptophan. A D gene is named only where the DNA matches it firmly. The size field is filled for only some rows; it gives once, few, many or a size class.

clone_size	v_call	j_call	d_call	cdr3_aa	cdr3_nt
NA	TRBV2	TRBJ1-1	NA	CASSVQGRGNTEAFF	TGTGCCAGCAGTGTCCAGGGGAGAGGTAACACTGAAGCTTTCTTT
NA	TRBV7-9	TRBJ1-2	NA	CASSLGGFRRGYTF	TGTGCCAGCAGCTTAGGAGGCTTCAGGAGGGGCTACACCTTC
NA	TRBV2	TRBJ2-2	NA	CASYSGQSNTGELFF	TGTGCCAGCTACAGTGGACAATCGAACACCGGGGAGCTGTTTTTT
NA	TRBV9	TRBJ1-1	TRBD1	CASSEGQTEAFF	TGTGCCAGCAGCGAGGGACAGACTGAAGCTTTCTTT
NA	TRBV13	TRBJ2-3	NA	CASSPGQEGFTDTQYF	TGTGCCAGCAGCCCAGGACAGGAGGGTTTTACAGATACGCAGTATTTT
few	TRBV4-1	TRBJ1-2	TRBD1	CASSQDEGTVYGYTF	TGCGCCAGCAGCCAAGATGAGGGGACAGTCTATGGCTACACCTTC
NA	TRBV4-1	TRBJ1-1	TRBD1	CASSPRQGLNTEAFF	TGCGCCAGCAGCCCTAGACAGGGCCTGAACACTGAAGCTTTCTTT
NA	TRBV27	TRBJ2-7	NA	CASSLRVGSYEQYF	TGTGCCAGCAGCCTCCGGGTGGGCTCCTACGAGCAGTACTTC
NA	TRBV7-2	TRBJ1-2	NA	CASSLSGGGYTF	TGTGCCAGCAGCTTATCCGGGGGGGGCTACACCTTC
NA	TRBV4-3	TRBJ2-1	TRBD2	CASSQDQPSGSYNEQFF	TGCGCCAGCAGCCAAGACCAGCCTAGCGGGTCCTACAATGAGCAGTTCTTC
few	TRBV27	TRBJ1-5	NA	CASSLTLSQPQHF	TGTGCCAGCAGTTTAACTCTTAGTCAGCCCCAGCATTTT
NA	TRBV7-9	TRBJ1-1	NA	CATPWDMNTEAFF	TGTGCCACCCCCTGGGACATGAACACTGAAGCTTTCTTT
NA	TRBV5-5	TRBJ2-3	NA	CASSLEGGPGDTQYF	TGTGCCAGCAGCTTGGAGGGGGGGCCCGGAGATACGCAGTATTTT
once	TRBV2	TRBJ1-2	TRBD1	CASSVGQGALNYGYTF	TGTGCCAGCAGTGTGGGACAGGGGGCCCTAAACTATGGCTACACCTTC
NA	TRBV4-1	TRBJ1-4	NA	CASSFFPRGLRLGEKLFF	TGCGCCAGCAGCTTTTTTCCTCGGGGTCTCCGGCTCGGTGAAAAACTGTTTTTT
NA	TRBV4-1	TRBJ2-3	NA	CASSQDPTAITDTQYF	TGCGCCAGCAGCCAGGACCCGACAGCCATCACAGATACGCAGTATTTT
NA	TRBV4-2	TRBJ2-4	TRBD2	CASSLGLADSKNIQYF	TGTGCCAGCAGCCTGGGACTAGCGGATTCCAAAAACATTCAGTACTTC